The 20 T cell receptor beta chains reported below all come from one sample, sequenced in a study of OX40 agonist ivuxolimab in advanced cancers. Library preparation was by the immunoSEQ multiplex PCR assay. TCRdb took this table from immuneACCESS and kept in-frame rearrangements with V and J called. Such tables lack part of the clones; where checked against another copy, unresolved V genes explain under half of the gap, and the rest is unexplained. The sample table shows about 48,000 clones, and approximately 88% are seen once. Roughly 12% of the sample is in the top ten clones. The material sequenced was CD4+ or CD8+ T cells sorted from blood, taken in a trial of the OX40 agonist ivuxolimab. These receptors were taken from an adult with an advanced solid tumor such as melanoma, head and neck, liver or kidney cancer.

The V and J genes are TRBV7-9 and TRBJ1-1; a weak D match, TRBD1 (5 bases). V gave up 4 bases and J gave up 0 bases, with 15 bases separating them. In germline, CDR1 is SEHNR, CDR2 FQNEAQ (reference sequence). The CDR3 is 16 residues long. CDR3: CASSSPEQELNTEAFF. CDR3 nucleotides: TGTGCCAGCAGCTCCCCAGAACAGGAATTGAACACTGAAGCTTTCTTT.

The chain links TRBV4-2 to TRBJ1-3, with a possible D match to TRBD1 (6 bases). The CDR3 runs to 15 residues. V dropped 5 bases and J dropped 4 bases, with 15 bases sitting between them. Germline loops: CDR1 LGHNA, CDR2 YNFKEQ. The CDR3 bases are TGTGCCAGCAGCTTCTGGACAGACCTGGGAAACACCATATATTTT. It yields the protein CASSFWTDLGNTIYF.

The chain carries TRBV25-1 and TRBJ1-1; TRBD1 matches at 8 bases. The CDR3 sequence is 17 residues long. Germline V CDR1 and CDR2: MGHDK, SYGVNS. The junction had 14 bases not matched to a gene; V was cut back by 4 bases and J by 4 bases. The CDR3 bases are TGTGCCAGCAGTGGGAACCAGGGGGCGAATTCCCTCACTGAAGCTTTCTTT. This translates into CASSGNQGANSLTEAFF.

The J gene is TRBJ2-1, the V gene TRBV9; D unresolved. V gave up 6 bases and J gave up 7 bases, with 14 bases separating them. CDR1 and CDR2 from the germline V gene are SGDLS and YYNGEE. The CDR3 has 13 amino acids. CDR3 nucleotides: TGTGCCAGCACTCTAAGTTCCAGGAATGAGCAGTTCTTC. It specifies CASTLSSRNEQFF.

The table lists this clone with a few counts. V usage is TRBV7-3 and J usage is TRBJ1-2; 7 bases are shared with TRBD1. The V and J ends lost 5 bases and 4 bases, in that order; junction bases with no gene match: 7. Germline values: CDR1 SGHTA, CDR2 FQGTGA. This CDR3 comprises 14 residues. DNA for the CDR3: TGTGCCAGCAGCATCCAGGGGGATCCCTATGGCTACACCTTC. Translating gives CASSIQGDPYGYTF.

A few counts support this clone. The chain employs TRBV10-1 and TRBJ1-5; D is unresolved. With 3 bases removed from V and 7 bases from J, the gap between germline ends came to 7 bases. Germline V gene sequence: CDR1 WNHNN, CDR2 SYGVQD (reference sequence). This CDR3 comprises 12 residues. The CDR3 is CASSDGEQPQHF. Here the CDR3 DNA reads TGCGCCAGCAGTGATGGTGAGCAGCCCCAGCATTTT.

The chain couples TRBV12-1 to TRBJ1-6; no check of the table's D call, TRBD1, against the DNA was made. TRBV12-1 is recorded as a pseudogene. This CDR3 is 12 amino acids long. CDR3 protein: CASSLQGAPLHF. CDR3 nucleotides: TGTGCCAGCAGCTTACAGGGAGCGCCCCTCCACTTT.

The chain couples TRBV18 to TRBJ2-3, with D hard to call. The CDR3 length is 15 residues. Trimming cost V 4 bases and J 2 bases, with 13 bases left between them. The germline gives CDR1 KGHSH, CDR2 LQKENI. CDR3 coding DNA: TGTGCCAGCTCACGTCCCGTTCAGCTCACAGATACGCAGTATTTT. Protein product: CASSRPVQLTDTQYF.

This clone was picked up a small number of times. The V call is TRBV2, the J call TRBJ2-2, with a possible D match to TRBD2 (5 bases). The germline V gene encodes CDR1 SNHLY and CDR2 FYNNEI. The CDR3 spans 15 residues. V was clipped by 4 bases and J by 7 bases, with 16 bases between them. CDR3 sequence: CASSASLAVDGELFF. CDR3 nucleotide sequence: TGTGCCAGCAGTGCGAGCCTAGCTGTAGACGGGGAGCTGTTTTTT.

Note on this clone: The junction does not match germline at one end; this may be a read error. This sequence joins TRBV7-8 and TRBJ1-5, with TRBD1 matching over 7 bases. Germline loops: CDR1 SGHVS, CDR2 FQNEAQ. The CDR3 extends over 14 amino acids. DNA of the CDR3: TGTACCAGCAGCTCTACAGGGGGCAATCAGCCCCAGCATTTT. It specifies CTSSSTGGNQPQHF.

This clone was seen a handful of times. The rearrangement uses TRBV29-1 and TRBJ2-5; the match to TRBD1 covers 7 bases. The CDR3 covers 14 residues. V shed 2 bases and J 2 bases; nucleotides not matched to a gene: 5. Germline CDR1 is SQVTM and CDR2 is ANQGSEA. CDR3: CSVEPRTGQETQYF. For the CDR3, the DNA is TGCAGCGTTGAACCACGGACAGGACAAGAGACCCAGTACTTC.

The gene calls are TRBV6-5 and TRBJ2-1, with TRBD1 matching over 9 bases. The CDR3 has 15 amino acids. Germline lookup yields CDR1 MNHEY and CDR2 SVGAGI. The junction had 6 bases not matched to a gene; V was cut back by 6 bases and J by 3 bases. The CDR3 nucleotides are TGTGCCAGCAGCGATAACAGGGGGCTCTACAATGAGCAGTTCTTC. This codes for CASSDNRGLYNEQFF.

The CDR3: CASSVGSDTQYF. In nucleotides, the CDR3 is TGTGCCAGCAGCGTAGGTTCAGATACGCAGTATTTT. The V gene is TRBV9, the J gene TRBJ2-3, with D unresolved. Germline CDR1 and CDR2: SGDLS and YYNGEE. The V and J ends lost 0 bases and 4 bases respectively, with 3 bases between them. This CDR3 spans 12 amino acids.

Comment on this clone: One junction end does not reproduce the germline sequence, and a read error may be involved. V and J are TRBV7-2 and TRBJ2-7, with 10 bases identical to TRBD1. Germline assignment: CDR1 SGHTA and CDR2 FQGNSA. This CDR3 has 16 residues. This CDR3 reads CASSHSGTGESYEQYF. The CDR3 coding sequence is TGCGCCAGCAGCCACTCTGGGACAGGGGAATCCTACGAGCAGTACTTC.

V gene TRBV19 combines with J gene TRBJ2-6; D gene uncertain. The CDR3 consists of 13 residues. In germline, CDR1 is LNHDA, CDR2 SQIVND (reference sequence). Deletions cut 9 bases from V and 2 bases from J, with 8 bases between. CDR3 amino acids: CASAGAGANVLTF. Written as DNA, the CDR3 is TGTGCCAGCGCCGGAGCTGGGGCCAACGTCCTGACTTTC.

The V gene is TRBV4-2, the J gene TRBJ2-1, with D maybe TRBD1 (6 bases). Germline V gene lookup returns CDR1 LGHNA and CDR2 YNFKEQ. V shed 4 bases and J shed 0 bases, with 13 bases lying between them. The CDR3 is 16 residues long. The CDR3 sequence: CASSPSRGSSYNEQFF. The CDR3 bases are TGTGCCAGCAGCCCGTCTAGGGGGAGCTCCTACAATGAGCAGTTCTTC.

The chain links TRBV5-4 to TRBJ2-1, with TRBD2 identical over 12 bases. Germline V gene lookup returns CDR1 SGHNT and CDR2 YYREEE (reference sequence). Trimming removed 3 bases from V and 8 bases from J; junction bases left unmatched: 3. This CDR3 is 14 amino acids long. CDR3: CASSSPSGGDEQFF. The CDR3 nucleotides are TGTGCCAGCAGCTCACCTAGCGGGGGGGATGAGCAGTTCTTC.

This clone was seen a few times. V usage is TRBV10-3 and J usage is TRBJ2-2; TRBD1 aligns across 8 bases. Germline values: CDR1 ENHRY, CDR2 SYGVKD. The CDR3 consists of 13 residues. V shed 10 bases, J shed 5 bases, and the junction held 6 bases outside the gene matches. In DNA form, the CDR3 reads TGTGCCACCTTCGGGACAGGAACCGGGGAGCTGTTTTTT. Its translation is CATFGTGTGELFF.

This clone is judged medium-sized. The chain uses TRBV5-6 and TRBJ1-2, with D possibly matching TRBD1 (6 bases). This CDR3 has 15 amino acids. CDR1 SGHDT and CDR2 YYEEEE come from the germline V gene. V gave up 4 bases and J gave up 4 bases, with 17 bases separating them. The CDR3 bases are TGTGCCAGCAGCCCCGGGGGCGCAGCCGTCTATGGCTACACCTTC. Protein: CASSPGGAAVYGYTF.

The CDR3 DNA reads as TGCGCCAGCAGCTTTTCGGCTAGCGGGAGGGGGCAAGAGACCCAGTACTTC. Its translation is CASSFSASGRGQETQYF. The chain employs TRBV5-1 and TRBJ2-5, with 12 bases fitting TRBD2. Unmatched junction bases numbered 7, after V lost 2 bases and J lost 2 bases. The CDR3 has 17 amino acids. CDR1 is SGHRS and CDR2 is YFSETQ in the germline V gene.